The rows below give T cell receptor beta chains drawn from one sample of a study of blood T cell repertoires in COVID-19. The data were produced by immunoSEQ multiplex PCR, yet TCRdb's version contains in-frame clones alone and is incomplete. The sample records 300,000 or so clones, roughly 84% being singletons. The sequenced sample was peripheral blood. The source of these receptors is a man aged 50 or older with active or convalescent COVID-19. CDR3s include the opening cysteine and the closing phenylalanine or tryptophan. The D gene is left open where the match is weak. Not every row has a clone size; where given, it reads once, few, many or a size class.

v_gene	abundance	j_gene	d_gene	CDR3nt	CDR3aa
TRBV4-3	-	TRBJ2-7	-	TGCGCCAGCAGCCAAGTCGTTAGAGGTAACGAGCAGTACTTC	CASSQVVRGNEQYF
TRBV19	-	TRBJ1-5	-	TGTGCCAGTAGGGGCGGTCTCGGGGTGCCCCAGCATTTT	CASRGGLGVPQHF
TRBV15	-	TRBJ2-1	-	TGTGCCACCAGCAGACAGGGTTACAATGAGCAGTTCTTC	CATSRQGYNEQFF
TRBV7-9	-	TRBJ2-7	TRBD2	TGTGCCAGCAGAAGCGGGACTGCCTCGGAGCAGTACTTC	CASRSGTASEQYF
TRBV2	-	TRBJ2-1	TRBD1	TGTGCCAGCAGGGGACAGGGGCCCTTCTCCTACAATGAGCAGTTCTTC	CASRGQGPFSYNEQFF
TRBV2	-	TRBJ2-6	-	TGTGCCAGCAGTCTACATGGGACTCCCCCTAGACCTGGGGCCAACGTCCTGACTTTC	CASSLHGTPPRPGANVLTF
TRBV2	-	TRBJ1-1	TRBD1	TGTGCCAGCAGCGTGACAGGGTCTGGCACTGAAGCTTTCTTT	CASSVTGSGTEAFF
TRBV7-2	few	TRBJ2-7	TRBD2	TGTGCCAGCAGCTTGGCTAGCGGGAGCTCGTACGAGCAGTACTTC	CASSLASGSSYEQYF
TRBV7-2	-	TRBJ2-1	TRBD2	TGTGCCAGCAGAAAACTAGCGGGTACCTACAATGAGCAGTTCTTC	CASRKLAGTYNEQFF
TRBV7-9	-	TRBJ2-1	-	TGTGCCAGCAGCAATGCCAGGGGTTCCTACAATGAGCAGTTCTTC	CASSNARGSYNEQFF
TRBV28	-	TRBJ1-2	TRBD1	TGTGCCAGCAGGACTACAGGGGGTGCGGGCTACACCTTC	CASRTTGGAGYTF
TRBV5-6	-	TRBJ2-7	-	TGTGCCAGCAGCTTCGGAGGACAGGAGGGCGAGCAGTACTTC	CASSFGGQEGEQYF
TRBV10-2	-	TRBJ2-7	TRBD1	TGCGCCACCAAGGGACAGGGAAGTGGCGAGCAGTACTTC	CATKGQGSGEQYF
TRBV9	-	TRBJ2-2	TRBD2	TGTGCCAGCAGCGTAGTTGGCGGGGGAGTGGACACCGGGGAGCTGTTTTTT	CASSVVGGGVDTGELFF
TRBV6-5	-	TRBJ2-2	-	TGTGCCAGCAGAACAGGGTGGACCGGGGAGCTGTTTTTT	CASRTGWTGELFF
TRBV19	-	TRBJ2-5	-	TGTGCCAGTAGCCCCTGGGCCACAGGCCGGCAAGAGACCCAGTACTTC	CASSPWATGRQETQYF
TRBV7-8	-	TRBJ2-3	TRBD2	TGTGCCAGCAGCCCCGGACTAGCCACAGATACGCAGTATTTT	CASSPGLATDTQYF
TRBV5-3	-	TRBJ1-1	TRBD1	TGTGCCAGAAGCCTTGGACAGGGTAACACTGAAGCTTTCTTT	CARSLGQGNTEAFF
TRBV19	-	TRBJ1-1	-	TGTGCCAGTAGTATGGGGGGTACAGGCACTGAAGCTTTCTTT	CASSMGGTGTEAFF
TRBV7-2	once	TRBJ1-3	TRBD1	TGTGCCAGCAGCCGCCGGGACAGGGGAGGAAACACCATATATTTT	CASSRRDRGGNTIYF
TRBV30	-	TRBJ1-5	TRBD1	TGTGCCTGGAGTCCCGGGACAGTCAATCAGCCCCAGCATTTT	CAWSPGTVNQPQHF
TRBV5-1	-	TRBJ2-7	TRBD1	TGCGCCAGCAGCCGAGGGGACAGCTGGAACTACGAGCAGTACTTC	CASSRGDSWNYEQYF
TRBV28	-	TRBJ2-7	-	TGTGCCAGCAGTCTCCCTGGGGGGGCGGGCTACGAGCAGTACTTC	CASSLPGGAGYEQYF
TRBV28	-	TRBJ1-5	-	TGTGCCAGCACCTCAAGCCAGCCCCAGCATTTT	CASTSSQPQHF
TRBV11-3	-	TRBJ2-2	-	TGTGCCAGCAGCTTGGGTCTCGGGACATTAAACACCGGGGAGCTGTTTTTT	CASSLGLGTLNTGELFF
TRBV6-5	once	TRBJ2-7	TRBD1	TGTGCCAGCAGAAGAGGGACAGGGGACACCTACGAGCAGTACTTC	CASRRGTGDTYEQYF
TRBV7-9	once	TRBJ2-7	-	TGTGCCAGCAGGGACAGATCCTACGAGCAGTACTTC	CASRDRSYEQYF
TRBV19	-	TRBJ2-2	TRBD1	TGTGCCAGTAACCCACAGGGGGACGGGGAGCTGTTTTTT	CASNPQGDGELFF
TRBV4-3	-	TRBJ2-4	-	TGCGCCAGCAGCCAAGAAGGGGCTAGCAAAAACATTCAGTACTTC	CASSQEGASKNIQYF
TRBV10-3	-	TRBJ2-5	TRBD2	TGTGCCATCAGAAAAGCGGGAGGGGAGACCCAGTACTTC	CAIRKAGGETQYF
TRBV10-3	-	TRBJ1-4	-	TGTGCCATCGGAGAGACTAATGAAAAACTGTTTTTT	CAIGETNEKLFF
TRBV7-9	-	TRBJ1-1	-	TGTGCCAGCAGCCTTCACCAGAGCGGAGCGAGGAGCACTGAAGCTTTCTTT	CASSLHQSGARSTEAFF
TRBV2	-	TRBJ2-5	-	TGTGCCAGCAGAAGGGTGTCTAGCCCTCTCCAAGAGACCCAGTACTTC	CASRRVSSPLQETQYF
TRBV2	few	TRBJ1-1	-	TGTGCCAGCAGCCTCGGTCGGGGATTCACTGAAGCTTTCTTT	CASSLGRGFTEAFF
TRBV5-1	-	TRBJ2-2	-	TGCGCCAGCAGCGCGGGGAGGAACACCGGGGAGCTGTTTTTT	CASSAGRNTGELFF
TRBV24-1	-	TRBJ2-3	-	TGTGCCACCAGTGATGGGGCCCTTTTTAGCACAGATACGCAGTATTTT	CATSDGALFSTDTQYF
TRBV2	-	TRBJ2-1	-	TGTGCCAGCAGAGAGGGAGGTTCGGGTGAGCAGTTCTTC	CASREGGSGEQFF
TRBV28	once	TRBJ2-3	-	TGTGCCAGCAGTCACAACTATGCACATACGCAGTATTTT	CASSHNYAHTQYF
TRBV5-1	-	TRBJ2-2	-	TGCGCCAGCAGCTTGGACAGGGTTAGGCCCGGGGAGCTGTTTTTT	CASSLDRVRPGELFF
TRBV28	-	TRBJ1-5	-	TGTGCCCAACAGGGAAAAAATCAGCCCCAGCATTTT	CAQQGKNQPQHF
TRBV9	-	TRBJ2-3	-	TGTGCCAGCAGCGTAAGGGGAAGCACAGATACGCAGTATTTT	CASSVRGSTDTQYF